These T cell receptor beta chains were read from a single sample in a study of T cell changes during pregnancy in multiple sclerosis. Sequencing was performed with immunoSEQ multiplex PCR; in TCRdb, only in-frame clones are kept and a portion is missing. Of approximately 70,000 clones in the sample, about 91% were seen once. The sequencing here drew on peripheral blood, taken in the first trimester of pregnancy. These TCRs come from a female donor with multiple sclerosis, enrolled in a pregnancy study. CDR3s include the opening cysteine and the closing phenylalanine or tryptophan. The D gene is left open where the match is weak. Some rows mark clone size as missing; the rest say once, few, many or name a class of expanded clone.

few,TRBJ1-1,TRBV5-1,14,-,TGCGCCAGCGGCTTCGGGACACCGAACACTGAAGCTTTCTTT,CASGFGTPNTEAFF
-,TRBJ1-2,TRBV30,9,-,TGTGCCTGGGGCGGTGGCTACACCTTC,CAWGGGYTF
few,TRBJ1-2,TRBV6-5,15,-,TGTGCCAGCACCCTCTTGGCAGGCGCTAACTATGGCTACACCTTC,CASTLLAGANYGYTF
-,TRBJ2-1,TRBV9,15,TRBD2,TGTGCCAGCAGCCGAGCGGGGGGGCCGGACAATGAGCAGTTCTTC,CASSRAGGPDNEQFF
-,TRBJ2-5,TRBV6-1,15,TRBD2,TGTGCCAGCAGTGCCCGGGGCGGGAGCACCGAGACCCAGTACTTC,CASSARGGSTETQYF
-,TRBJ2-3,TRBV2,18,TRBD2,TGTGCCAGCAGTGAGGAGCGGGGGGCACGTCGATCCACAGATACGCAGTATTTT,CASSEERGARRSTDTQYF
-,TRBJ1-1,TRBV5-1,14,-,TGCGCCAGCAGCTTTAAGGACGGGGACACTGAAGCTTTCTTT,CASSFKDGDTEAFF
-,TRBJ2-1,TRBV30,14,TRBD2,TGTGCCTGGAGTACTAGCGGGAGCACGGTTGAGCAGTTCTTC,CAWSTSGSTVEQFF
-,TRBJ2-5,TRBV2,15,TRBD2,TGTGCCAGCAGTGAAAGGGCGGGAGGGCGGGAGACCCAGTACTTC,CASSERAGGRETQYF
-,TRBJ1-4,TRBV7-9,13,TRBD1,TGTGCCAGCAGCCCGACAGGGGCTGAAAAACTGTTTTTT,CASSPTGAEKLFF
-,TRBJ2-1,TRBV5-6,15,TRBD1,TGTGCCAGCAGCTTGGGGACAGGGTATGTTAATGAGCAGTTCTTC,CASSLGTGYVNEQFF
-,TRBJ1-6,TRBV6-1,18,-,TGTGCCAGCAGTGAAGTATCGTGGAGGAGCTCCTATAATTCACCCCTCCACTTT,CASSEVSWRSSYNSPLHF
-,TRBJ2-5,TRBV7-6,12,TRBD1,TGTGCCAGCAGCTCGGCAGGGGGCCGGGAGTACTTC,CASSSAGGREYF
-,TRBJ2-5,TRBV11-2,16,-,TGTGCCAGCAGCTTACGACTCGCCGAGCAACAAGAGACCCAGTACTTC,CASSLRLAEQQETQYF
-,TRBJ2-2,TRBV11-3,14,-,TGTGCCAGCAGGATAGGAGCAGGGACCGGGGAGCTGTTTTTT,CASRIGAGTGELFF
-,TRBJ1-5,TRBV18,16,-,TGTGCCAGCTCACCACTGGAGCTGGGGCAGAATCAGCCCCAGCATTTT,CASSPLELGQNQPQHF
-,TRBJ1-3,TRBV10-3,16,TRBD1,TGTGCCATCAGTGAGTCGACGACAGGGGCTGGAAACACCATATATTTT,CAISESTTGAGNTIYF
-,TRBJ1-1,TRBV28,18,TRBD1,TGTGCCAGCAGTTTAAGGGGACAGGATCGGTCAGGAAAGGATGAAGCTTTCTTT,CASSLRGQDRSGKDEAFF
-,TRBJ2-7,TRBV27,14,TRBD1,TGTGCCAGCAGTTTCGGGACAGGGTCTGGCCAGCAGTACTTC,CASSFGTGSGQQYF
-,TRBJ1-6,TRBV5-5,15,-,TGTGCCAGCAGCTTACAGAGCTCCTATAATTCACCCCTCCACTTT,CASSLQSSYNSPLHF
-,TRBJ2-7,TRBV27,14,TRBD1,TGTGCCAGCAGTCGACAGGGGTTCTCCTACGAGCAGTACTTC,CASSRQGFSYEQYF
-,TRBJ1-1,TRBV28,17,TRBD1,TGTGCCAGCAGTTTAGTACCGGGACAGGGGGCCCAAAATCGAGCTTTCTTT,CASSLVPGQGAQNRAFF
-,TRBJ1-4,TRBV15,16,-,TGTGCCACCAGCAGAGATCAGGGCAGTGTTGCGGAAAAACTGTTTTTT,CATSRDQGSVAEKLFF
-,TRBJ2-6,TRBV2,17,-,TGTGCCAGCAGTTCACTACGACAGGCCTCTGGGGCCAACGTCCTGACTTTC,CASSSLRQASGANVLTF
-,TRBJ2-3,TRBV18,15,TRBD2,TGTGCCACTGTAGCGGGAGGGCCAGGCACAGATACGCAGTATTTT,CATVAGGPGTDTQYF
-,TRBJ1-1,TRBV6-1,15,-,TGTGCCAGCAGACAGACAGCGATTTCGAACACTGAAGCTTTCTTT,CASRQTAISNTEAFF
-,TRBJ1-1,TRBV5-6,16,TRBD1,TGTGCCAGCAGCTTCGGGACAGGGCTTATCGACACTGAAGCTTTCTTT,CASSFGTGLIDTEAFF
-,TRBJ2-2,TRBV19,17,-,TGTGCCAGTAGTCTGCTGGACAGCCTTCCGAACACCGGGGAGCTGTTTTTT,CASSLLDSLPNTGELFF
-,TRBJ2-3,TRBV25-1,15,TRBD2,TGTGCCAGCAGTGAACCCGGGAGCGGGGCAGATACGCAGTATTTT,CASSEPGSGADTQYF
-,TRBJ2-1,TRBV7-9,15,-,TGTGCCAGCAGCCCCGACGGCGGGGTCTACAATGAGCAGTTCTTC,CASSPDGGVYNEQFF
-,TRBJ2-1,TRBV7-2,16,TRBD2,TGTGCCAGCAGCTGGCGCCAGCGGGGGGCCTACAATGAGCAGTTCTTC,CASSWRQRGAYNEQFF
-,TRBJ1-1,TRBV6-6,12,-,TGTGCCAGCAGCCAAGACTGGACTGAAGCTTTCTTT,CASSQDWTEAFF
-,TRBJ2-1,TRBV28,12,-,TGTGCCAGCAGTTTAAGCCCAACTGAGCAGTTCTTC,CASSLSPTEQFF
-,TRBJ2-7,TRBV7-2,14,TRBD2,TGTGCCAGCAGACTAGCGGGGGGGTTCCACGAGCAGTACTTC,CASRLAGGFHEQYF
-,TRBJ2-7,TRBV6-5,13,TRBD1,TGTGCCAGCACCGAGGACAGGGGTGCCGAGCAGTACTTC,CASTEDRGAEQYF
few,TRBJ1-6,TRBV7-2,14,-,TGTGCCAGCAGCTTAGGGCCCTATAATTCACCCCTCCACTTT,CASSLGPYNSPLHF
once,TRBJ1-2,TRBV27,11,-,TGTGCCAGCAGTCGGGGGGAAGGCTACACCTTC,CASSRGEGYTF
-,TRBJ1-4,TRBV6-1,16,-,TGTGCCAGCAGTGAGGGCCGAGTTGCAACTAATGAAAAACTGTTTTTT,CASSEGRVATNEKLFF
-,TRBJ1-5,TRBV4-2,15,-,TGTGCCAGCAGCCAAGAACAGGGTAGCAATCAGCCCCAGCATTTT,CASSQEQGSNQPQHF
-,TRBJ2-5,TRBV11-2,12,-,TGTGCCAGCAGCTCGTCGTTTGAGACCCAGTACTTC,CASSSSFETQYF